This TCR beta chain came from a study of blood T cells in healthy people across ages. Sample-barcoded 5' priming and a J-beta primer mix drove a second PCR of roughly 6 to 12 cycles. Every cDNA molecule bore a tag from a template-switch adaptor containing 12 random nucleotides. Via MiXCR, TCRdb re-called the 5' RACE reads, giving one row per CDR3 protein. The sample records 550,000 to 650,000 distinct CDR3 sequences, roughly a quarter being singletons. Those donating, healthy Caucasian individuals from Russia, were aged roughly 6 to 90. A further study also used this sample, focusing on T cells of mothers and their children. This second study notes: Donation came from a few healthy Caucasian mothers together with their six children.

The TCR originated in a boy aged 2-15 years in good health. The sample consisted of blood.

CDR3 in amino acids: CASSPGRWTSVQETQYF. The CDR3, as DNA: TGTGCCAGCAGCCCCGGACGGTGGACTAGCGTGCAAGAGACCCAGTACTTC. The rearrangement joins TRBV3-1 to TRBJ2-5, with 9 bases aligning to TRBD2. With 4 bases clipped from V and 2 bases from J, the junction kept 11 bases outside the gene matches. The CDR3 length is 17 residues. Per germline, CDR1 LGHDT and CDR2 YNNKEL (reference sequence).